This T cell receptor (beta chain) originates from a study of CD8 T cells in ankylosing spondylitis. One entry per CDR3 protein, called by TCRdb with MiXCR from the 5' RACE reads. The sample shows 150,000 to 200,000 distinct CDR3 sequences, roughly 13% of them seen only once. This CDR3 spans 15 amino acids. The germline V gene encodes CDR1 MNHEY and CDR2 SVGAGI. V lost 0 bases and J lost 2; bases outside the gene matches: 4. This clonotype was detected only a few times. Its antigen is unknown. Notes on the study in general: Disease-linked clones reportedly showed significant enrichment in matched ankylosing spondylitis synovial fluid. Disease-linked clones proved CD8+ and comparatively uncommon in peripheral blood.

The gene calls are TRBV6-5 and TRBJ2-7, with 7 bases fitting TRBD2. This clonotype originated in a male donor with ankylosing spondylitis or in good health (not recorded which). The sample comprised blood, either unsorted or a sorted T cell fraction (not recorded which). This CDR3 is CASSYSTAGPYEQYF. In DNA form, the CDR3 reads TGTGCCAGCAGTTACTCGACAGCGGGGCCCTACGAGCAGTACTTC.